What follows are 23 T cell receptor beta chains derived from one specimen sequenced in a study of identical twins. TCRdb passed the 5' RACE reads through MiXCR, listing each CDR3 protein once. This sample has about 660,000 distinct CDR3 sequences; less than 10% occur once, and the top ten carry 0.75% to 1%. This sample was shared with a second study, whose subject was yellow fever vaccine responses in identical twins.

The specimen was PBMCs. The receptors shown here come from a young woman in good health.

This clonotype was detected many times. The CDR3 DNA reads TGTGCCAGCAGCCAGGAAACTAGCGGGGTTATCACAGATACGCAGTATTTT. This encodes CASSQETSGVITDTQYF. The rearrangement joins TRBV4-2 to TRBJ2-3, with 10 bases fitting TRBD2. CDR3 size: 17 residues. Germline V CDR1 and CDR2: LGHNA, YNFKEQ. J was trimmed by 2 bases and V by 3 bases; bases with no gene match: 8.

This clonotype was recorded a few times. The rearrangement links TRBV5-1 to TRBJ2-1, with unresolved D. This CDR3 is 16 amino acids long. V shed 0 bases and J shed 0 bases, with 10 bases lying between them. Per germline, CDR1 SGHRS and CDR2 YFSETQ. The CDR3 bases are TGCGCCAGCAGCTTGGCGACAAAGAGCTCCTACAATGAGCAGTTCTTC. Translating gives CASSLATKSSYNEQFF.

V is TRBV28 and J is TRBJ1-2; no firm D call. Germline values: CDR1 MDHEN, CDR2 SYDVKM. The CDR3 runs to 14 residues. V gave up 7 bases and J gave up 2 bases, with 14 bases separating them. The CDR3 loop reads CASTTAGINYGYTF. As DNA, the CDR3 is TGTGCCAGCACCACGGCCGGGATCAACTATGGCTACACCTTC.

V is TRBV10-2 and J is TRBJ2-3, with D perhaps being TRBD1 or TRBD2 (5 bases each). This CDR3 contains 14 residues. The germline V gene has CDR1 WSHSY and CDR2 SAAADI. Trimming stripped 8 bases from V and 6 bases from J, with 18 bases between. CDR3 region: CASRDGLLRDTQYF. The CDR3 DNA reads TGCGCCAGCCGGGACGGCCTGCTCAGGGATACGCAGTATTTT.

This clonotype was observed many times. CDR3 sequence reads: CASSPPIAGSGTEAFF. The CDR3 coding sequence is TGTGCCAGCAGCCCCCCTATTGCCGGGTCGGGCACTGAAGCTTTCTTT. This chain connects TRBV3-1 to TRBJ1-1; D call uncertain. CDR1 and CDR2 (germline): LGHDT, YNNKEL (reference sequence). Trimming removed 4 bases at V and 4 bases at J, with 19 bases between. This CDR3 has 16 amino acids.

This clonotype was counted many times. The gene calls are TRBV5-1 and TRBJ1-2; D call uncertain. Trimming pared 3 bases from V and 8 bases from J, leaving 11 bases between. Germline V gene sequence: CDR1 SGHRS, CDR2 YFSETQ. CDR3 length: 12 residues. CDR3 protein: CASSSRMEGYTF. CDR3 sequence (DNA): TGCGCCAGCAGCTCAAGGATGGAAGGCTACACCTTC.

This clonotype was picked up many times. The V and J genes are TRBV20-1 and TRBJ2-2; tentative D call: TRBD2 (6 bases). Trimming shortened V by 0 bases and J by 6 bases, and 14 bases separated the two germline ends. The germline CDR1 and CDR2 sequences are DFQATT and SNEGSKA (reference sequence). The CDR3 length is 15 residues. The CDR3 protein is CSARDSGGSAGELFF. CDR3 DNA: TGCAGTGCTAGAGATTCTGGGGGGAGCGCCGGGGAGCTGTTTTTT.

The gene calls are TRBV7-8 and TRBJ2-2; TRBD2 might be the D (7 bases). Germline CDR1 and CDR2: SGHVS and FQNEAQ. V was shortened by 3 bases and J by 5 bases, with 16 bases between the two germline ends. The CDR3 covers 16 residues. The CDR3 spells CASSFGVGGRTGELFF. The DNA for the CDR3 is TGTGCCAGCAGCTTCGGTGTGGGGGGGCGTACCGGGGAGCTGTTTTTT. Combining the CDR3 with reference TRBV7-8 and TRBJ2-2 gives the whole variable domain GAGVSQSPRYKVAKRGQDVALRCDPISGHVSLFWYQQALGQGPEFLTYFQNEAQLDKSGLPSDRFFAERPEGSVSTLKIQRTQQEDSAVYLCASSFGVGGRTGELFFGEGSRLTVL.

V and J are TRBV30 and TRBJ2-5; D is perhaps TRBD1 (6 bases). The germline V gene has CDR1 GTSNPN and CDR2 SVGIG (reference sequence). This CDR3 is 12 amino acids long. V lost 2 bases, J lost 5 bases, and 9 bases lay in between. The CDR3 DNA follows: TGTGCCTGGAGTCAGGGGTCGGAGACCCAGTACTTC. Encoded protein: CAWSQGSETQYF.

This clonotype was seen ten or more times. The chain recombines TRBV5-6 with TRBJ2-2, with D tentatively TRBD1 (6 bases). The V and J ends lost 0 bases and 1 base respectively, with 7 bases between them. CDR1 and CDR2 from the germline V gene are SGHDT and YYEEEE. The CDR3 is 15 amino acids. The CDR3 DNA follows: TGTGCCAGCAGCTTGGCGGGACAGAACACCGGGGAGCTGTTTTTT. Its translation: CASSLAGQNTGELFF.

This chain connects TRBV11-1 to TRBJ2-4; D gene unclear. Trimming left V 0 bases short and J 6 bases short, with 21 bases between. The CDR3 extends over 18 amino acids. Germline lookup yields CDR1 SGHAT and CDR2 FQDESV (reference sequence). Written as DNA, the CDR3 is TGTGCCAGCAGCTTAGCTAGGTCTCTGGGAAGCGAAGCAAACATTCAGTACTTC. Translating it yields CASSLARSLGSEANIQYF.

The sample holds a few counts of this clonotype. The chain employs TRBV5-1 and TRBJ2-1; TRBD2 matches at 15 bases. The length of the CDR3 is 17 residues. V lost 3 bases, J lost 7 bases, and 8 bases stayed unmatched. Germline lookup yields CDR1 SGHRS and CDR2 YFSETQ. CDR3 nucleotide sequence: TGCGCCAGCAGCTGGACTAGCGGGGGGGCCTATCCTAATGAGCAGTTCTTC. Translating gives CASSWTSGGAYPNEQFF.

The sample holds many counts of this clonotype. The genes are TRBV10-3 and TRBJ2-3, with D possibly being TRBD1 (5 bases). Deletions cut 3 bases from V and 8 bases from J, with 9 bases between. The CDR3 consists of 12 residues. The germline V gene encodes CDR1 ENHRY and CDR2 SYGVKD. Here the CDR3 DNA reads TGTGCCATCAGTGACCAGGGCGGTACGCAGTATTTT. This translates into CAISDQGGTQYF.

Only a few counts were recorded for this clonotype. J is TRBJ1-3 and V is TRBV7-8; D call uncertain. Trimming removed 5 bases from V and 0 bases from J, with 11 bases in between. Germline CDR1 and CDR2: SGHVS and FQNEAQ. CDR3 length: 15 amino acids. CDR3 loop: CASSPHDDSGNTIYF. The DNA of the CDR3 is TGTGCCAGCAGCCCACACGATGACTCTGGAAACACCATATATTTT.

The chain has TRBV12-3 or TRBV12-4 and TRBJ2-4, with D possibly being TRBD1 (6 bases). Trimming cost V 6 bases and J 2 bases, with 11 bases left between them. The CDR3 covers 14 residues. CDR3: CASSIQGSKNIQYF. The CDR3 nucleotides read TGTGCCAGCAGCATACAGGGATCCAAAAACATTCAGTACTTC.

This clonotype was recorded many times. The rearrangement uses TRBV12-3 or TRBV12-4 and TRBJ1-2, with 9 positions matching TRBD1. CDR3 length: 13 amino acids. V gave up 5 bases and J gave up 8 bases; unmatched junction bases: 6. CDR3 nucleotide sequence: TGTGCCAGCAGTCGGACAGGGGTTGAAGGCTACACCTTC. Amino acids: CASSRTGVEGYTF.

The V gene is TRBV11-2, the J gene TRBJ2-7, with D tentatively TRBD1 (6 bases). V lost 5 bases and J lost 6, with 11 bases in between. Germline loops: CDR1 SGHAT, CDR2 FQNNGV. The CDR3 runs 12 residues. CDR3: CASSPWGPEQYF. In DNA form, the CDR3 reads TGTGCCAGCAGCCCCTGGGGGCCCGAGCAGTACTTC.

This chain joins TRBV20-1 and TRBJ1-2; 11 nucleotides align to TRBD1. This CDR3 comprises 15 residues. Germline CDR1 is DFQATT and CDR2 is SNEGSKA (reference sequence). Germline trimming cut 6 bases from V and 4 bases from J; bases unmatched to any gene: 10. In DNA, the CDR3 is TGCAGTGCGGTCGCAGGGGACAGGGGGACCTATGGCTACACCTTC. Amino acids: CSAVAGDRGTYGYTF.

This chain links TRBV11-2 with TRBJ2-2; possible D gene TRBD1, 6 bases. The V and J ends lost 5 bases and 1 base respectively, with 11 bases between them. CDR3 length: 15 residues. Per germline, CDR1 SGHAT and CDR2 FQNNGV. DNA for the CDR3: TGTGCCAGCAGCGATAAGACAGGGAACACCGGGGAGCTGTTTTTT. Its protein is CASSDKTGNTGELFF.

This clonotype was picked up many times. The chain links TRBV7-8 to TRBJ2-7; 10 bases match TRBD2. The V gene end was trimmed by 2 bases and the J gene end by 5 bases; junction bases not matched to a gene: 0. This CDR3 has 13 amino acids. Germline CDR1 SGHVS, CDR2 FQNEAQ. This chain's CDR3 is CASSLSGRDEQYF. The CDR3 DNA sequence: TGTGCCAGCAGCTTAAGCGGGAGGGACGAGCAGTACTTC.

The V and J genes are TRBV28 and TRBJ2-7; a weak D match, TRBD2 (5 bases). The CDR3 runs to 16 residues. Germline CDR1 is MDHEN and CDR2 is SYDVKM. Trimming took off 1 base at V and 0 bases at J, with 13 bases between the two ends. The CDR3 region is CASSLFSSRSSYEQYF. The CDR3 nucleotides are TGTGCCAGCAGTTTATTTTCTAGCAGGAGCTCCTACGAGCAGTACTTC.

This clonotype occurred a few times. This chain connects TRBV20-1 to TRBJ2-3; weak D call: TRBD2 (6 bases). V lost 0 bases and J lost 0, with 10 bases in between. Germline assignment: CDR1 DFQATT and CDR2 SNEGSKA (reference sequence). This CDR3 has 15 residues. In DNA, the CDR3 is TGCAGTGCTAGAGACCGCGGGGTTAGCACAGATACGCAGTATTTT. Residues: CSARDRGVSTDTQYF.

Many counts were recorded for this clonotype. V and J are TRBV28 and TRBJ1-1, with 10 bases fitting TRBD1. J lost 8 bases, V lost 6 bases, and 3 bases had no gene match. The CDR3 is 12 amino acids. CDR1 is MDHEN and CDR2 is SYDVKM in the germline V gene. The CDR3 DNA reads TGTGCCAGCAGGACAGGGGGCGTCGAAGCTTTCTTT. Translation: CASRTGGVEAFF.